This T cell receptor beta chain appears in the sequencing data of a study of OX40 agonist ivuxolimab in advanced cancers. Whole-study results and caveats: CD4+ T cells averaged fewer expanded clones than CD8+ T cells. Partial responders receiving 0.1-3.0 mg/kg showed among the lowest clonal expansion.

Note on this clone: Its antigen is as yet unknown.

Repertoires were generated with immunoSEQ multiplex PCR, while TCRdb's copy carries only in-frame clones and drops some. Here the sample spans about 73,000 clones, around 90% being singletons. The sample consisted of CD4+ or CD8+ T cells sorted from blood, taken in a trial of the OX40 agonist ivuxolimab. The source of this sequence is an adult with an advanced solid tumor such as melanoma, head and neck, liver or kidney cancer.

CDR3 in amino acids: CASSLVPSSSRETQYF. The CDR3 DNA reads as TGCGCCAGCAGCTTGGTGCCTAGCTCTAGCCGAGAGACCCAGTACTTC. The chain employs TRBV5-1 and TRBJ2-5, with D possibly TRBD2 on 5 matching bases. Trimming took 0 bases from V and 4 from J, leaving 16 bases between them. The CDR3 runs to 16 residues. The germline CDR1 and CDR2 sequences are SGHRS and YFSETQ.